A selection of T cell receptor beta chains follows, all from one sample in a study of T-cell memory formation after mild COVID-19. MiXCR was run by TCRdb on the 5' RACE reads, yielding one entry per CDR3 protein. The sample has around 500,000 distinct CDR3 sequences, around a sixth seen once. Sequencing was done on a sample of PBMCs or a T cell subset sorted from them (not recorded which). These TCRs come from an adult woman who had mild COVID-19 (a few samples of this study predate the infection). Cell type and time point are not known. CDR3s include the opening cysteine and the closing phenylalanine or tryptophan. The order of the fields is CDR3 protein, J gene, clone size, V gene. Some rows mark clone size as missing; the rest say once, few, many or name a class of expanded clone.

CDR3: CASPRAQPQHF
J: TRBJ1-5
size: few
V: TRBV5-1

CDR3: CASSGGTSEYNEQFF
J: TRBJ2-1
size: few
V: TRBV5-1

CDR3: CATSDSRPQETQYF
J: TRBJ2-5
size: few
V: TRBV24-1

CDR3: CASSGRTANSYEQYF
J: TRBJ2-7
size: -
V: TRBV19

CDR3: CASSQENLGTVNTGELFF
J: TRBJ2-2
size: few
V: TRBV4-1

CDR3: CASSRQTGVNYGYTF
J: TRBJ1-2
size: -
V: TRBV7-2

CDR3: CASSYTGQALQETQYF
J: TRBJ2-5
size: -
V: TRBV6-5

CDR3: CASSVGGALHGYTF
J: TRBJ1-2
size: -
V: TRBV25-1

CDR3: CASSFPTSPGELFF
J: TRBJ2-2
size: -
V: TRBV9

CDR3: CASSAPRTSQETQYF
J: TRBJ2-5
size: once
V: TRBV19

CDR3: CASSLAGTGRDGYTF
J: TRBJ1-2
size: -
V: TRBV7-8

CDR3: CASRRGLYNEQFF
J: TRBJ2-1
size: few
V: TRBV7-9

CDR3: CATRNRDRGIYGYTF
J: TRBJ1-2
size: many
V: TRBV12-3/TRBV12-4